This TCR beta chain was recorded in a study of blood T cell repertoires in COVID-19. The CDR3 is 15 amino acids. The germline V gene has CDR1 LGHDT and CDR2 YNNKEL (reference sequence). Trimming took 0 bases from V and 1 from J, leaving 10 bases between them. Authors' processing steps: Amplification from reference gene primers served as the basis for estimated nucleated cell counts. The repertoire was sequenced with immunoSEQ multiplex PCR; TCRdb's copy has only in-frame clones and lacks some. D and trimming come from the DNA, and the V and J calls and clone size come from that table. The sample holds over 250,000 clones, over 80% seen once. Donors of Cohort 3 who recovered were those that had two negative PCRs, clearance, or symptom resolution.

Sequences were obtained from PBMCs or T cells enriched from blood (not recorded which). The chain combines TRBV3-1 (or the pseudogene TRBV3-2) with TRBJ2-7; no definite D call. This TCR was recovered from a woman under 30 who had recovered from COVID-19. CDR3 amino acids: CASSQDQAWSYEQYF. CDR3 bases: TGTGCCAGCAGCCAAGATCAAGCGTGGTCCTACGAGCAGTACTTC.